This TCR beta chain is drawn from a study of CD8+ T cells in alopecia areata. Stated treatment: oral pan-JAK inhibitor, 5-10 mg twice daily. Sorting separated CD4+ and CD8+ T cells out of PBMCs. Isolated RNA was reverse transcribed into cDNA used as the sequencing template. Clones were sequenced by immunoSEQ multiplex PCR, and TCRdb holds only the in-frame ones, with some missing. This table has 130,000 or so clones, about 59% appearing once. CDR1 and CDR2 (germline): SEHNR, FQNEAQ (reference sequence). V gave up 5 bases and J gave up 3 bases, with 10 bases separating them. The CDR3 consists of 13 residues. Study observations and caveats: Scalp clonality dropped significantly under tofacitinib, as did expanded CD8+ top-100 clones.

For this clone: Its antigen is not identified.

The chain uses TRBV7-9 and TRBJ1-1; no clear D gene. The starting material was CD4+ T cells sorted from blood, obtained at week 4, from a patient treated with tofacitinib. The sequence was collected from a human donor with alopecia areata. CDR3 nucleotides: TGTGCCAGCAGCCCCACTGGGGACACTGAAGCTTTCTTT. Its translation: CASSPTGDTEAFF.